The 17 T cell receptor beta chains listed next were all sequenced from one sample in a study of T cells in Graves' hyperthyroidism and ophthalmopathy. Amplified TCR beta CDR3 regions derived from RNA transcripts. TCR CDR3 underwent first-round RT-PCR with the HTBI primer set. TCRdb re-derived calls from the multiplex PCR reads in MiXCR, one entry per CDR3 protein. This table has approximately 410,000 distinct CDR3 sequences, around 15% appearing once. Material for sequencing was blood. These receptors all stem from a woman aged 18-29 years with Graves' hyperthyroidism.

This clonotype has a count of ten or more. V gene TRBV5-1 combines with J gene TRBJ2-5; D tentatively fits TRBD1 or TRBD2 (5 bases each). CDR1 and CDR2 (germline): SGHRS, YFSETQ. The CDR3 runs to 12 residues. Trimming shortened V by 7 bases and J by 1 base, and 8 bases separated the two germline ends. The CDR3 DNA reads TGCGCCAGCGGGACGGTCCAAGAGACCCAGTACTTC. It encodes CASGTVQETQYF.

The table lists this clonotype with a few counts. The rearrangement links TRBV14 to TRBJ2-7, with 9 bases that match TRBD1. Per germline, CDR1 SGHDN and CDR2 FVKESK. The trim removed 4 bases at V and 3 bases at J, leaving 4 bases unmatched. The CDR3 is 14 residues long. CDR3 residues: CASSPTGGLYEQYF. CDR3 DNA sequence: TGTGCCAGCAGCCCAACAGGGGGCCTCTACGAGCAGTACTTC. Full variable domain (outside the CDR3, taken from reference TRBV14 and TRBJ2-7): EAGVTQFPSHSVIEKGQTVTLRCDPISGHDNLYWYRRVMGKEIKFLLHFVKESKQDESGMPNNRFLAERTGGTYSTLKVQPAELEDSGVYFCASSPTGGLYEQYFGPGTRLTVT.

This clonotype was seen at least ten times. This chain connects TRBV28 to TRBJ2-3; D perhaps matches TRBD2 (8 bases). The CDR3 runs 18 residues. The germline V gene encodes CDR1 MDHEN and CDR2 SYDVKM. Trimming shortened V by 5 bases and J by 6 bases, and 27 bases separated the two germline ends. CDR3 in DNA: TGTGCCAGCAGTCCCCAGGGACTAGGGGGCCCTGGTGTCGATACGCAGTATTTT. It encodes CASSPQGLGGPGVDTQYF.

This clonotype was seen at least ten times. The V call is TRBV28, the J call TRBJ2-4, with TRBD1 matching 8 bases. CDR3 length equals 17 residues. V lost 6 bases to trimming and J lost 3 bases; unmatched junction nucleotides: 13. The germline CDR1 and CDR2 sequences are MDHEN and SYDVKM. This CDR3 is CASRLGQGVYNKNIQYF. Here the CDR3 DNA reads TGTGCCAGCAGGCTAGGACAGGGTGTTTATAACAAAAACATTCAGTACTTC.

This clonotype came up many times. The CDR3 protein is CASSLRLSSGTTEQYF. For the CDR3, the DNA is TGTGCCAGCAGCCTACGACTAAGTAGCGGAACTACTGAGCAGTACTTC. V is TRBV7-8 and J is TRBJ2-7, with TRBD2 as a possible D gene (6 bases). CDR3 length: 16 residues. Germline CDR1 reads SGHVS; CDR2 reads FQNEAQ. Trimming left V 5 bases short and J 7 bases short, with 24 bases between.

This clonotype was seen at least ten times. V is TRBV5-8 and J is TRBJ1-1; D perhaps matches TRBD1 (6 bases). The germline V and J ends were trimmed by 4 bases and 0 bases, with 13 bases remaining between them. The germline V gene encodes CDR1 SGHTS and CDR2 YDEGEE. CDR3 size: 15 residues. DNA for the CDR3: TGTGCCAGCAGCAATCCCGGGACACTGAACACTGAAGCTTTCTTT. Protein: CASSNPGTLNTEAFF.

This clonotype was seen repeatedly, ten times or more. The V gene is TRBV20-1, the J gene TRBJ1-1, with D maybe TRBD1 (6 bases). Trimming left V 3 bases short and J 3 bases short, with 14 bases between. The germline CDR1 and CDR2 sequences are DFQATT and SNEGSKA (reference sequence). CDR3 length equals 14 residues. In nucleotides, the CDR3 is TGCAGTGCTAGTGGGGAACAGGGCGACACTGAAGCTTTCTTT. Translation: CSASGEQGDTEAFF.

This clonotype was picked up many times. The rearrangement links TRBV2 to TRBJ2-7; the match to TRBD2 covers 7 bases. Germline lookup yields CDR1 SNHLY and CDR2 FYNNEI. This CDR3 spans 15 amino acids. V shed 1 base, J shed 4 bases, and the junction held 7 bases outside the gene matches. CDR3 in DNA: TGTGCCAGCAGTGAAGTGGCGGGGAGGGGATACGAGCAGTACTTC. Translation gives CASSEVAGRGYEQYF.

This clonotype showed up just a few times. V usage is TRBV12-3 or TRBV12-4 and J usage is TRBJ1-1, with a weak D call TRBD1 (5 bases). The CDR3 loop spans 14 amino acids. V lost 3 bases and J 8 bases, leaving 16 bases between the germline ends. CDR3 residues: CASSLGRETFEAFF. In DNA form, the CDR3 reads TGTGCCAGCAGTTTGGGCAGGGAGACGTTCGAAGCTTTCTTT.

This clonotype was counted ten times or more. The CDR3 protein is CASSLESALAGGFKNIQYF. The CDR3 coding sequence is TGTGCCAGCAGCTTAGAATCCGCCCTAGCGGGGGGATTCAAAAACATTCAGTACTTC. The chain employs TRBV11-2 and TRBJ2-4, with 11 bases matching TRBD2. J was trimmed by 3 bases and V by 0 bases; bases with no gene match: 10. CDR1 and CDR2 from the germline V gene are SGHAT and FQNNGV. This CDR3 has 19 residues.

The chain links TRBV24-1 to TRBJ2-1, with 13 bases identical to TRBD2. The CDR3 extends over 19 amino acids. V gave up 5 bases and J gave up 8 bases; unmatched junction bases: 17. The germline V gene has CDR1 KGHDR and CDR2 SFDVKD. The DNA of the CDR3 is TGTGCCACCAGTGCCCTCGCCGTGACTAGCGGGAGGATTAGGGATGAGCAGTTCTTC. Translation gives CATSALAVTSGRIRDEQFF.

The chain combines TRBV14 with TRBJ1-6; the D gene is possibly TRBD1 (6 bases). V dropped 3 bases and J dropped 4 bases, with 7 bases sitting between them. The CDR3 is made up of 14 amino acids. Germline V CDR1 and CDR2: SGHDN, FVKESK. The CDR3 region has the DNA TGTGCCAGCAGCCATACAGGGTATAATTCACCCCTCCACTTT. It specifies CASSHTGYNSPLHF.

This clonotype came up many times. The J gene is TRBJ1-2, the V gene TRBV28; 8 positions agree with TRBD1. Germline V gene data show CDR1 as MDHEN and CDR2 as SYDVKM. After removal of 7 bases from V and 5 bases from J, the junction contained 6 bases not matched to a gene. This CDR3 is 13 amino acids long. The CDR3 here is CASKGRGPYGYTF. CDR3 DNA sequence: TGTGCCAGCAAGGGCAGGGGGCCTTATGGCTACACCTTC.

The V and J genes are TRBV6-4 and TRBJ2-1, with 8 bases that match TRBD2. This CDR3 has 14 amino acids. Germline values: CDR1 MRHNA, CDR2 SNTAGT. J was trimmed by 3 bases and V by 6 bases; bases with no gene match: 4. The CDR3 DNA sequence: TGTGCCAGCAGCGAAGGGACTAGCTACAATGAGCAGTTCTTC. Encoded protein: CASSEGTSYNEQFF.

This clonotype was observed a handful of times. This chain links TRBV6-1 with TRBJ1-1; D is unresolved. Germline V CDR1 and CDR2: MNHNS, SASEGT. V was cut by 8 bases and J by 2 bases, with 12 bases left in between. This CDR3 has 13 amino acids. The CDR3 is CASLRAGNTEAFF. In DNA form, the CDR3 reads TGTGCCAGCCTAAGGGCGGGTAACACTGAAGCTTTCTTT.

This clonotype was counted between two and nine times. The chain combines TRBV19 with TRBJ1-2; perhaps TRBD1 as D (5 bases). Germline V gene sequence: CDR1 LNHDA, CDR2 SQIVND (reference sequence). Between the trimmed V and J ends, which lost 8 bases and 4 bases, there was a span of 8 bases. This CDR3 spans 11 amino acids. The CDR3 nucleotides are TGTGCCAGTGAAAGGGGCTATGGCTACACCTTC. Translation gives CASERGYGYTF.

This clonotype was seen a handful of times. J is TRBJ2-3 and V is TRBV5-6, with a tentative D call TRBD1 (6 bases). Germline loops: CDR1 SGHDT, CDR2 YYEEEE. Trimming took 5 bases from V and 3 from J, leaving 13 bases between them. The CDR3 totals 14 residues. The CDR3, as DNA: TGTGCCAGCAGTCGTACCACAGGGACAGATACGCAGTATTTT. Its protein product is CASSRTTGTDTQYF.